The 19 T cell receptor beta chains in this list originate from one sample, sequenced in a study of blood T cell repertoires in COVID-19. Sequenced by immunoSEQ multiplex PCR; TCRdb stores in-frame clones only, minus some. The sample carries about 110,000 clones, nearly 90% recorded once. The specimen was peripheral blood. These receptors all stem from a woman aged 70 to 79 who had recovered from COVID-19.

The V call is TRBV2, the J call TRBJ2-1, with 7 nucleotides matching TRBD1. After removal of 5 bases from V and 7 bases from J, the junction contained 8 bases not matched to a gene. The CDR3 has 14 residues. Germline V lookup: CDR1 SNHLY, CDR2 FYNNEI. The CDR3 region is CASSIGDSLNEQFF. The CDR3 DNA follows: TGTGCCAGCAGTATTGGGGACAGTTTAAATGAGCAGTTCTTC.

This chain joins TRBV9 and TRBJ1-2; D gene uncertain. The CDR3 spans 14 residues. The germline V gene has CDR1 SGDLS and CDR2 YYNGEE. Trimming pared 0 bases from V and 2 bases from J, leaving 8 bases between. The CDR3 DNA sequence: TGTGCCAGCAGCGTAGATCCGGGAAACTATGGCTACACCTTC. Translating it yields CASSVDPGNYGYTF.

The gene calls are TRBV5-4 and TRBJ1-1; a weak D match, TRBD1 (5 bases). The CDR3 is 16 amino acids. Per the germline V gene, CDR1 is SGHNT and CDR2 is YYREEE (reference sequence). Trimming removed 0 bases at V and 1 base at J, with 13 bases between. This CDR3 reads CASSLGAGSGNTEAFF. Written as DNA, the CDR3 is TGTGCCAGCAGCTTGGGGGCAGGGTCGGGGAACACTGAAGCTTTCTTT. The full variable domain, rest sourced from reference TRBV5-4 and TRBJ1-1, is ETGVTQSPTHLIKTRGQQVTLRCSSQSGHNTVSWYQQALGQGPQFIFQYYREEENGRGNFPPRFSGLQFPNYSSELNVNALELDDSALYLCASSLGAGSGNTEAFFGQGTRLTVV.

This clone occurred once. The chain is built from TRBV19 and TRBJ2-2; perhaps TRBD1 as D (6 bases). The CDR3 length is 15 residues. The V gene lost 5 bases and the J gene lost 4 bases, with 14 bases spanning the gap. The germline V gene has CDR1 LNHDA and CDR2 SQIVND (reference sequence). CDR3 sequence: CASSPQGPVTGELFF. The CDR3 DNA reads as TGTGCCAGTAGTCCCCAGGGGCCGGTCACCGGGGAGCTGTTTTTT. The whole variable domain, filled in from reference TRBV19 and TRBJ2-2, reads DGGITQSPKYLFRKEGQNVTLSCEQNLNHDAMYWYRQDPGQGLRLIYYSQIVNDFQKGDIAEGYSVSREKKESFPLTVTSAQKNPTAFYLCASSPQGPVTGELFFGEGSRLTVL.

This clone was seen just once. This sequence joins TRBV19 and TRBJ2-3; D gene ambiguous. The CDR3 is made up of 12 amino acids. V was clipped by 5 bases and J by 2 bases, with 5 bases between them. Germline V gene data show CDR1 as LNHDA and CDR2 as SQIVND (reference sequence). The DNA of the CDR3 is TGTGCCAGTAGTTTTAACACAGATACGCAGTATTTT. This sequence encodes CASSFNTDTQYF.

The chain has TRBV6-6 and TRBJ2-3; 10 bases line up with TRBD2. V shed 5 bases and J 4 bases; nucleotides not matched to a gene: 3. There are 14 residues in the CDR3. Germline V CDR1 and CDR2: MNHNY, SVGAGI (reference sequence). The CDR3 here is CASSPGTSADTQYF. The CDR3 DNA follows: TGTGCCAGCAGTCCAGGGACTAGCGCAGATACGCAGTATTTT.

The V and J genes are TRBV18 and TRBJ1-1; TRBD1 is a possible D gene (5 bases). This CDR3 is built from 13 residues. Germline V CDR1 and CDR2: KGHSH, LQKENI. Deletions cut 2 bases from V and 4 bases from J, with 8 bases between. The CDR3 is CASSPDRSTEAFF. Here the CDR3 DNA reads TGTGCCAGCTCACCAGACAGATCCACTGAAGCTTTCTTT.

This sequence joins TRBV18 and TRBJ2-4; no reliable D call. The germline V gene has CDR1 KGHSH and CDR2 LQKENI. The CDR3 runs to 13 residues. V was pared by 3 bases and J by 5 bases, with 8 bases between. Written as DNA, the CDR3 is TGTGCCAGCTCACCTTCTAGGCAAAACATTCAGTACTTC. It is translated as CASSPSRQNIQYF. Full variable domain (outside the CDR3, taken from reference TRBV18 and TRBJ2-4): NAGVMQNPRHLVRRRGQEARLRCSPMKGHSHVYWYRQLPEEGLKFMVYLQKENIIDESGMPKERFSAEFPKEGPSILRIQQVVRGDSAAYFCASSPSRQNIQYFGAGTRLSVL.

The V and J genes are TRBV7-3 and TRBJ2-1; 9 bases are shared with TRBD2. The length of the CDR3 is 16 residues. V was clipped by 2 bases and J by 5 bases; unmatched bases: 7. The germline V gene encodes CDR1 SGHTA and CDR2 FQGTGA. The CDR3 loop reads CASSLVSGRPNNEQFF. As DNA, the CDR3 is TGTGCCAGCAGCTTAGTCAGCGGGAGGCCCAACAATGAGCAGTTCTTC.

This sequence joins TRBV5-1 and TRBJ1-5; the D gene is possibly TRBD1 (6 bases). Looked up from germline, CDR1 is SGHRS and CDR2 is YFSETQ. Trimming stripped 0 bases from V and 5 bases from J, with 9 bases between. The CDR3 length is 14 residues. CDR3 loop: CASSLGGGDQPQHF. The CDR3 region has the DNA TGCGCCAGCAGCTTGGGAGGGGGGGATCAGCCCCAGCATTTT.

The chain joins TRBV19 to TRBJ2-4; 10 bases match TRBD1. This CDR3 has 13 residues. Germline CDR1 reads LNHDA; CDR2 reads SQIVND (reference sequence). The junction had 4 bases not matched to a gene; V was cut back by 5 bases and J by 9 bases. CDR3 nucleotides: TGTGCCAGTAGTCCGGGACAGGGGAGCATTCAGTACTTC. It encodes CASSPGQGSIQYF.

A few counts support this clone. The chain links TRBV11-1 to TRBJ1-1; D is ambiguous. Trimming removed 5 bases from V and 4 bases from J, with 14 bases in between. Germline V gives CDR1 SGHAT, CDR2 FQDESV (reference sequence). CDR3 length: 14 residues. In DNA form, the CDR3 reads TGTGCCAGCAGCCTACAGTCGTGGCGCACTGAAGCTTTCTTT. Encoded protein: CASSLQSWRTEAFF.

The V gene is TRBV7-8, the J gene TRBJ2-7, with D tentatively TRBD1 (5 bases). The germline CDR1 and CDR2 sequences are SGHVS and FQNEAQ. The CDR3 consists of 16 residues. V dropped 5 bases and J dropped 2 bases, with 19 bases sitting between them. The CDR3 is CASSPQGQGTPYEQYF. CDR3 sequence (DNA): TGTGCCAGCAGCCCCCAAGGGCAGGGAACCCCCTACGAGCAGTACTTC.

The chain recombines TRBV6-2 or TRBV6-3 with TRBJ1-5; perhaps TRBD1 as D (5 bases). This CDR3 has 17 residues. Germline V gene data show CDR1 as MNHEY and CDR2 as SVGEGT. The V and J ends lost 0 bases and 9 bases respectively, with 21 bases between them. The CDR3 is CASSYSGTGLPWGPQHF. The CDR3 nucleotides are TGTGCCAGCAGTTACTCGGGAACGGGACTTCCCTGGGGGCCCCAGCATTTT.

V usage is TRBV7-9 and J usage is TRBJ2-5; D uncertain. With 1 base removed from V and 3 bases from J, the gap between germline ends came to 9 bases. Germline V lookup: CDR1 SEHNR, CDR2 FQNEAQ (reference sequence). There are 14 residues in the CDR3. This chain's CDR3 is CASSLVRLEETQYF. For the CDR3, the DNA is TGTGCCAGCAGCTTAGTCCGTCTCGAAGAGACCCAGTACTTC.

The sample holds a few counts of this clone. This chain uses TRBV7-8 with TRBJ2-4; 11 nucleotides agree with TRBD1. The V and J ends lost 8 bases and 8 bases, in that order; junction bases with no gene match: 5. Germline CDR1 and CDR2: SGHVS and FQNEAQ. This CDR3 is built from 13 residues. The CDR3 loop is CASGGQGGYIQYF. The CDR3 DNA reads TGTGCCAGCGGGGGACAGGGGGGTTACATTCAGTACTTC.

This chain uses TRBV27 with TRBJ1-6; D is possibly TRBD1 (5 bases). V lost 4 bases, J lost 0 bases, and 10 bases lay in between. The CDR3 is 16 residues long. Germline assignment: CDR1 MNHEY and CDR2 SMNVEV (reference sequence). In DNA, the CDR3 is TGTGCCAGCAGTTCCGGGGGGAGCTCCTATAATTCACCCCTCCACTTT. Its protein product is CASSSGGSSYNSPLHF.

CDR3 sequence reads: CASRRGSEQYF. The DNA for the CDR3 is TGTGCCAGTAGGAGGGGGAGCGAGCAGTACTTC. This chain links TRBV19 with TRBJ2-7, with TRBD1 as a possible D gene (6 bases). The V end lost 6 bases, the J end lost 6 bases, and 9 bases lay between the germline ends. Germline CDR1 LNHDA, CDR2 SQIVND (reference sequence). There are 11 residues in the CDR3.

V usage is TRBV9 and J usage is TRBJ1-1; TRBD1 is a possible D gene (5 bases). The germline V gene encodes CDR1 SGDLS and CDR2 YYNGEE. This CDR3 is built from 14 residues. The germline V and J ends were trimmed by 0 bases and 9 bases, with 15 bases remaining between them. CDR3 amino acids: CASSVEGQGGKAFF. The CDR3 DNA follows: TGTGCCAGCAGCGTAGAGGGGCAGGGAGGCAAAGCTTTCTTT.